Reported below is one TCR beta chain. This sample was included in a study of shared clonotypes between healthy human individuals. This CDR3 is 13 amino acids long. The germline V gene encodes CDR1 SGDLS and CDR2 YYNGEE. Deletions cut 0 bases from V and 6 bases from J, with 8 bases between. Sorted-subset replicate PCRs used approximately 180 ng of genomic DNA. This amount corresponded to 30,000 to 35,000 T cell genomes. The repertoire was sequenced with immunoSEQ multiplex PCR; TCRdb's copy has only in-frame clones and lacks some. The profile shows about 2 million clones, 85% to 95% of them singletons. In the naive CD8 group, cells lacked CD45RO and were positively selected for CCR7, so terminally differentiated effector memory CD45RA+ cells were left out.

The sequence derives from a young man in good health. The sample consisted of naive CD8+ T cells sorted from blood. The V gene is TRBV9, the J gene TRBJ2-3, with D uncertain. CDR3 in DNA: TGTGCCAGCAGCGTAGTGGCCTCTGATACGCAGTATTTT. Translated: CASSVVASDTQYF.